This T cell receptor delta chain was identified in a study of Vδ1+ human thymocytes. Study-level results: Around a fifth of thymic delta-chain sequences were Vdelta2, with few Vdelta3, unlike blood Vdelta1+ controls. Thymic TRG and TRD repertoires appeared highly polyclonal. Bulk data may be misread because of unexpected Vdelta2 sequences.

This clone was recorded at least ten times. Its matching antigen is unknown. Sequences come from RNA converted to cDNA by reverse transcription. Multiplex PCR used pooled V-gene forward primers and a constant-region reverse primer to amplify CDR3s. TCRdb re-called the multiplex PCR reads through CATT. Of 45,000 to 60,000 delta-chain clones listed, less than 20% are singletons. This CDR3 is built from 14 residues. The germline CDR1 and CDR2 sequences are NSMFDY and ISSIKDK. With 5 bases removed from V and 0 bases from J, the gap between germline ends came to 14 bases. The source material was Vdelta1+ gamma-delta thymocytes from the thymus. Specified subset: FACS-sorted CD3+ TCRalphabeta- TCRVdelta1+ TCRVdelta2- thymocytes. This receptor was obtained from a boy under two years old who had congenital heart surgery. The V and J genes are TRAV29/DV5 and TRDJ1; D is undetermined. As DNA, the CDR3 is TGTGCAGCTCGGGTGGGAGAGTACACCGATAAACTCATCTTT. It specifies CAARVGEYTDKLIF.